A selection of T cell receptor beta chains follows, all from one sample in a study of blood T cell repertoires in COVID-19. The protocol was immunoSEQ multiplex PCR, while the TCRdb copy is restricted to in-frame clones and leaves out a portion. Of about 120,000 clones detected, 75% to 90% appear once; the ten largest clones hold 25% to 30%. Sample: peripheral blood. All receptors come from a man in his 70s with active or convalescent COVID-19. Both conserved end residues are part of each CDR3. The order of the fields is J gene, D gene, V gene, clone size, CDR3 protein, CDR3 DNA. D genes are given only for firm matches. Expanded clones get a size class; other rows say once, few or many, or leave the size out.

J gene: TRBJ1-4; D gene: .; V gene: TRBV15; clone size: .; CDR3 protein: CATSRKQDKSEKLFF; CDR3 DNA: TGTGCCACCAGCAGAAAGCAGGACAAGAGCGAAAAACTGTTTTTT
J gene: TRBJ2-7; D gene: TRBD1; V gene: TRBV10-3; clone size: .; CDR3 protein: CAIRGQEKAYEQYF; CDR3 DNA: TGTGCCATCAGGGGACAGGAAAAAGCCTACGAGCAGTACTTC
J gene: TRBJ2-1; D gene: TRBD2; V gene: TRBV28; clone size: .; CDR3 protein: CASNVLAESSYNEQFF; CDR3 DNA: TGTGCCAGCAATGTTCTAGCGGAGAGCTCCTACAATGAGCAGTTCTTC
J gene: TRBJ2-5; D gene: TRBD2; V gene: TRBV5-1; clone size: once; CDR3 protein: CASSLGSGGQETQYF; CDR3 DNA: TGCGCCAGCAGCTTGGGTAGCGGGGGCCAAGAGACCCAGTACTTC
J gene: TRBJ1-2; D gene: .; V gene: TRBV28; clone size: .; CDR3 protein: CASSSKYGYTF; CDR3 DNA: TGTGCCAGCAGTTCTAAGTATGGCTACACCTTC
J gene: TRBJ1-2; D gene: .; V gene: TRBV6-4; clone size: once; CDR3 protein: CASSEQPNYGYTF; CDR3 DNA: TGTGCCAGCAGTGAACAACCTAACTATGGCTACACCTTC
J gene: TRBJ1-3; D gene: .; V gene: TRBV28; clone size: .; CDR3 protein: CASSPVAGRSGNTIYF; CDR3 DNA: TGTGCCAGCAGTCCTGTGGCAGGGCGCTCTGGAAACACCATATATTTT
J gene: TRBJ2-3; D gene: TRBD1; V gene: TRBV2; clone size: .; CDR3 protein: CASSAGTGVAGTQYF; CDR3 DNA: TGTGCCAGCAGTGCCGGGACAGGGGTGGCAGGAACGCAGTATTTT
J gene: TRBJ1-2; D gene: TRBD1; V gene: TRBV28; clone size: .; CDR3 protein: CASSTPGQINYGYTF; CDR3 DNA: TGTGCCAGCAGTACCCCGGGACAGATTAATTATGGCTACACCTTC
J gene: TRBJ1-4; D gene: .; V gene: TRBV19; clone size: .; CDR3 protein: CASSVTGIRSTTNEKLFF; CDR3 DNA: TGTGCCAGTAGTGTCACAGGTATTCGGAGCACAACTAATGAAAAACTGTTTTTT
J gene: TRBJ2-1; D gene: TRBD2; V gene: TRBV9; clone size: .; CDR3 protein: CASSQRGNEQFF; CDR3 DNA: TGTGCCAGCAGCCAGCGGGGCAATGAGCAGTTCTTC
J gene: TRBJ1-5; D gene: TRBD1; V gene: TRBV2; clone size: .; CDR3 protein: CASSEALGTGVPQPQHF; CDR3 DNA: TGTGCCAGCAGTGAAGCGCTAGGGACAGGGGTACCCCAGCCCCAGCATTTT
J gene: TRBJ1-2; D gene: .; V gene: TRBV7-9; clone size: .; CDR3 protein: CASSPVRDKINYGYTF; CDR3 DNA: TGTGCCAGCAGTCCGGTCAGGGACAAGATTAACTATGGCTACACCTTC
J gene: TRBJ1-1; D gene: TRBD1; V gene: TRBV3-1/TRBV3-2; clone size: .; CDR3 protein: CASSSRQGTEAFF; CDR3 DNA: TGTGCCAGCAGCTCCCGACAGGGGACTGAAGCTTTCTTT
J gene: TRBJ1-2; D gene: .; V gene: TRBV28; clone size: once; CDR3 protein: CASSRGYGYTF; CDR3 DNA: TGTGCCAGCAGTCGGGGCTATGGCTACACCTTC
J gene: TRBJ2-4; D gene: .; V gene: TRBV27; clone size: .; CDR3 protein: CASSSRGPENIQYF; CDR3 DNA: TGTGCCAGCAGTTCAAGGGGTCCCGAAAACATTCAGTACTTC
J gene: TRBJ2-2; D gene: .; V gene: TRBV11-2; clone size: few; CDR3 protein: CASSLGGRTGELFF; CDR3 DNA: TGTGCCAGCAGCTTAGGGGGGCGCACCGGGGAGCTGTTTTTT
J gene: TRBJ2-5; D gene: .; V gene: TRBV7-7; clone size: .; CDR3 protein: CASSFGQGSAKTQYF; CDR3 DNA: TGTGCTAGCAGCTTCGGGCAGGGGTCTGCGAAGACCCAGTACTTC
J gene: TRBJ1-1; D gene: .; V gene: TRBV29-1; clone size: .; CDR3 protein: CSVAPGGYTEAFF; CDR3 DNA: TGCAGCGTCGCACCGGGGGGCTACACTGAAGCTTTCTTT
J gene: TRBJ2-5; D gene: TRBD2; V gene: TRBV10-3; clone size: .; CDR3 protein: CAISSLDAGGSVGTQYF; CDR3 DNA: TGTGCCATCAGTTCCCTTGATGCGGGAGGGTCGGTAGGGACCCAGTACTTC
J gene: TRBJ2-1; D gene: .; V gene: TRBV7-8; clone size: .; CDR3 protein: CASSLVNRAVGNEQFF; CDR3 DNA: TGTGCCAGCAGCTTAGTTAACAGGGCGGTTGGCAATGAGCAGTTCTTC
J gene: TRBJ2-7; D gene: .; V gene: TRBV29-1; clone size: .; CDR3 protein: CSVGERYEQYF; CDR3 DNA: TGCAGCGTTGGAGAGCGCTACGAGCAGTACTTC
J gene: TRBJ2-4; D gene: TRBD1; V gene: TRBV7-9; clone size: .; CDR3 protein: CASSPWGTGLAKNIQYF; CDR3 DNA: TGTGCCAGCAGCCCGTGGGGGACAGGGTTAGCCAAAAACATTCAGTACTTC
J gene: TRBJ1-6; D gene: .; V gene: TRBV7-2; clone size: .; CDR3 protein: CASSLDAGAYNSPLHF; CDR3 DNA: TGTGCCAGCAGCTTAGATGCAGGGGCCTATAATTCACCCCTCCACTTT
J gene: TRBJ1-3; D gene: TRBD1; V gene: TRBV5-4; clone size: .; CDR3 protein: CASSLATGGFGNTIYF; CDR3 DNA: TGTGCCAGCAGCTTAGCTACAGGGGGATTTGGAAACACCATATATTTT
J gene: TRBJ1-3; D gene: .; V gene: TRBV4-1; clone size: .; CDR3 protein: CASSLGTGGGNTIYF; CDR3 DNA: TGCGCCAGCAGCCTCGGGACCGGAGGGGGAAACACCATATATTTT
J gene: TRBJ2-7; D gene: TRBD2; V gene: TRBV24-1; clone size: .; CDR3 protein: CATSEGFSGGGSYEQYF; CDR3 DNA: TGTGCCACCAGTGAAGGATTCAGCGGGGGGGGATCCTACGAGCAGTACTTC
J gene: TRBJ2-2; D gene: .; V gene: TRBV6-4; clone size: .; CDR3 protein: CASSAGQTGELFF; CDR3 DNA: TGTGCCAGCAGTGCAGGACAGACCGGGGAGCTGTTTTTT
J gene: TRBJ2-1; D gene: TRBD2; V gene: TRBV29-1; clone size: .; CDR3 protein: CSVRYPSGSLYNEQFF; CDR3 DNA: TGCAGCGTTCGGTACCCAAGCGGGAGTCTCTACAATGAGCAGTTCTTC
J gene: TRBJ2-7; D gene: TRBD2; V gene: TRBV4-2; clone size: .; CDR3 protein: CASSQGEIRLAGGSYEQYF; CDR3 DNA: TGTGCCAGCAGCCAAGGGGAAATCAGGCTAGCGGGGGGATCCTACGAGCAGTACTTC
J gene: TRBJ2-3; D gene: .; V gene: TRBV10-3; clone size: .; CDR3 protein: CAIMGGGPTDTQYF; CDR3 DNA: TGTGCCATCATGGGGGGAGGCCCCACAGATACGCAGTATTTT